This TCR beta chain was captured by sequencing in a study of OX40 agonist ivuxolimab in advanced cancers. Study at large: Patients were dosed with the agonistic anti-OX40 (CD134) antibody ivuxolimab. Study results and limitations: Relative to CD4+ cells, CD8+ T cells on average had more expanded clones. Patients with a partial response at 0.1-3.0 mg/kg had among the lowest clonal expansion. The study observed clonal expansion of CD4+ and CD8+ blood T cells by week 6 at 0.1 to 3.0 mg/kg.

The method was immunoSEQ multiplex PCR; TCRdb's version includes in-frame clones alone and lacks a portion of them. The data contain around 37,000 clones, 75% to 85% of them seen just once; the ten biggest clones take up around 20%. A word on this clone: Its antigen is as yet unknown.

Germline CDR1 is LNHDA and CDR2 is SQIVND (reference sequence). This CDR3 contains 15 residues. V gave up 3 bases and J gave up 5 bases; unmatched junction bases: 7. The sample was CD4+ or CD8+ T cells sorted from blood, taken in a trial of the OX40 agonist ivuxolimab. The chain has TRBV19 and TRBJ2-7; TRBD2 matches 10 bases. This clonotype originated in an adult with an advanced solid tumor such as melanoma, head and neck, liver or kidney cancer. For the CDR3, the DNA is TGTGCCAGTAGTATCTCGTCTAGCGGGGGTAACGAGCAGTACTTC. As protein: CASSISSSGGNEQYF.